This T cell receptor (beta chain) was found in a study of glioma-infiltrating T cells. Overall study results and limits: Very few CDR3 sequences were shared between tissue and blood. Above-expected tissue-blood divergence occurred in all gliomas, most in low-grade ones.

Using RNA template, CDR3s of TCR alpha and beta were amplified with iRepertoire arm-PCR. Input was about 100-450 ng of tissue mRNA or PBMC total RNA. One entry per CDR3 protein, called by TCRdb with MiXCR from the multiplex PCR reads. The sample comprises under 200,000 distinct CDR3 sequences, around 45% of which are singletons, and 5% to 5.5% rests with the top ten. This CDR3 has 14 amino acids. Germline V CDR1 and CDR2: DFQATT, SNEGSKA (reference sequence). Trimming shortened V by 1 base and J by 6 bases, and 15 bases separated the two germline ends. With respect to this clonotype: The antigen remains undetermined.

Sequencing used glioma tissue, nonneoplastic brain tissue, or PBMCs (not recorded which). The receptor's source is a human donor with low-grade glioma or glioblastoma, undergoing nonglioma brain surgery, or in good health (not recorded which). This sequence joins TRBV20-1 and TRBJ1-2; D might be TRBD1 (5 bases). The CDR3 loop reads CSARASGTDHGYTF. The DNA for the CDR3 is TGCAGTGCTAGAGCCAGCGGGACTGACCATGGCTACACCTTC.